The 4 T cell receptor beta chains reported below all come from one sample, sequenced in a study of identical twins. Via MiXCR, TCRdb re-called the 5' RACE reads, giving one row per CDR3 protein. The sample shows approximately 410,000 distinct CDR3 sequences, around 20% of them seen only once. Sequencing used naive T cells sorted from blood. These receptors all stem from a man aged 45 to 65 in good health.

This clonotype was seen more than once but under ten times. CDR3 sequence: CSVTDRGGNTIYF. Written as DNA, the CDR3 is TGCAGCGTGACCGACAGGGGTGGAAACACCATATATTTT. J is TRBJ1-3 and V is TRBV29-1; 8 nucleotides align to TRBD1. There are 13 residues in the CDR3. The germline CDR1 and CDR2 sequences are SQVTM and ANQGSEA. The trim removed 6 bases at V and 3 bases at J, leaving 4 bases unmatched.

This clonotype was seen a handful of times. This chain links TRBV7-9 with TRBJ2-1, with D hard to call. CDR1 is SEHNR, CDR2 FQNEAQ, per germline (reference sequence). The CDR3 consists of 13 residues. Trimming left V 4 bases short and J 7 bases short, with 11 bases between. CDR3 DNA sequence: TGTGCCAGCAGCTGGGAAGTTGGTAATGAGCAGTTCTTC. It translates to CASSWEVGNEQFF. The full variable domain, rest sourced from reference TRBV7-9 and TRBJ2-1, is DTGVSQNPRHKITKRGQNVTFRCDPISEHNRLYWYRQTLGQGPEFLTYFQNEAQLEKSRLLSDRFSAERPKGSFSTLEIQRTEQGDSAMYLCASSWEVGNEQFFGPGTRLTVL.

Many counts were recorded for this clonotype. V gene TRBV20-1 combines with J gene TRBJ2-3, with 7 positions matching TRBD1. Looked up from germline, CDR1 is DFQATT and CDR2 is SNEGSKA (reference sequence). The CDR3 is made up of 15 amino acids. Germline trimming cut 6 bases from V and 4 bases from J; bases unmatched to any gene: 13. DNA of the CDR3: TGCAGTGCACGCCCTTCGACAGGGTCGTCAGATACGCAGTATTTT. Its translation is CSARPSTGSSDTQYF.

A few counts support this clonotype. The gene calls are TRBV5-6 and TRBJ2-7; tentatively, D is TRBD1 (6 bases). CDR1 is SGHDT and CDR2 is YYEEEE in the germline V gene. Trimming shortened V by 6 bases and J by 3 bases, and 19 bases separated the two germline ends. The CDR3 loop spans 15 amino acids. The chain's CDR3 is CASTSRGTKYYEQYF. The DNA of the CDR3 is TGTGCCAGCACCTCCAGGGGCACCAAGTACTACGAGCAGTACTTC.